The rows below give T cell receptor beta chains drawn from one sample of a study of PD-1 blockade in classical Hodgkin lymphoma. This table comes from immunoSEQ multiplex PCR, and its TCRdb copy is limited to in-frame clones, with some not included. The sample shows under 20,000 clones, around 90% of them seen only once. The sequenced sample was peripheral blood mononuclear cells (PBMCs). Receptor source: a human donor with classical Hodgkin lymphoma. CDR3s include the opening cysteine and the closing phenylalanine or tryptophan. A D gene is named only where the DNA matches it firmly. Size values are once, few and many counts, or a class for expanded clones, and some rows have none.

abundance,d_gene,j_gene,v_gene,CDR3nt,CDR3aa
.,TRBD2,TRBJ2-1,TRBV2,TGTGCCAGCAGTGAGGGACTAGCGGGCTACAATGAGCAGTTCTTC,CASSEGLAGYNEQFF
.,TRBD1,TRBJ2-3,TRBV5-1,TGCGCCAGCAGCTTGGGACAGGGTTCAGATACGCAGTATTTT,CASSLGQGSDTQYF
.,TRBD2,TRBJ2-1,TRBV7-2,TGTGCCAGCAGCCTGGGACTAGCGGGACACCATGAGCAGTTCTTC,CASSLGLAGHHEQFF
.,TRBD2,TRBJ2-7,TRBV7-6,TGTGCCAGCAGCTTCAGACTAGCGGGCTACGAGCAGTACTTC,CASSFRLAGYEQYF
.,.,TRBJ2-1,TRBV28,TGTGCCAGCAGCCCCGTGTGGGGCTCCTACAATGAGCAGTTCTTC,CASSPVWGSYNEQFF
few,TRBD2,TRBJ2-3,TRBV5-4,TGTGCCAGCAGCCGGACCGTGGGAGGGATGAGAGATACGCAGTATTTT,CASSRTVGGMRDTQYF
.,TRBD1,TRBJ2-1,TRBV6-1,TGTGCCAGCACCCTAGACAGGGGGGGTGTAAATGAGCAGTTCTTC,CASTLDRGGVNEQFF
.,.,TRBJ2-7,TRBV19,TGTGCCAGTAGTATTGGACTTGCCGGGTACGAGCAGTACTTC,CASSIGLAGYEQYF
.,TRBD2,TRBJ2-5,TRBV6-5,TGTGCCAGCACTTACTCACTAGCGGGAGAGACCCAGTACTTC,CASTYSLAGETQYF
.,TRBD1,TRBJ1-1,TRBV27,TGTGCCAGCAGTGCGCCGGGACAGGGACGACGGGAAGCTTTCTTT,CASSAPGQGRREAFF
.,.,TRBJ1-2,TRBV28,TGTGCCAGCAGTCGATCCTACTATGGCTACACCTTC,CASSRSYYGYTF
few,.,TRBJ2-6,TRBV27,TGTGCCAGCAGTTTAGGCTCAATCTCTGGGGCCAACGTCCTGACTTTC,CASSLGSISGANVLTF
.,.,TRBJ2-7,TRBV21-1,TGTGCCAGCAGCAAAGGGACTAGCGGCGTCTACGAGCAGTACTTC,CASSKGTSGVYEQYF
.,.,TRBJ1-1,TRBV6-5,TGTGCCAGCAGTTACTGGGGAGTCAAACGCACTGAAGCTTTCTTT,CASSYWGVKRTEAFF
.,.,TRBJ2-3,TRBV18,TGTGCCAGCTCACCCATCGGAGGTACAGATACGCAGTATTTT,CASSPIGGTDTQYF
once,.,TRBJ2-7,TRBV9,TGTGCCAGCAGCCCCTCGGGGGGCGGGAGTTACGAGCAGTACTTC,CASSPSGGGSYEQYF
.,TRBD2,TRBJ2-7,TRBV20-1,TGCAGTGCTTTACTAGCGGGATCAGTTAGGTTC,CSALLAGSVRF
once,.,TRBJ2-3,TRBV5-6,TGTGCCAGCAGCTTCGAAGGTACGCAGTATTTT,CASSFEGTQYF
once,.,TRBJ1-1,TRBV7-2,TGTGCCAGCATAGAGGGTAGGGGACGCGTAAATGAAGCTTTCTTT,CASIEGRGRVNEAFF
.,.,TRBJ2-3,TRBV19,TGTGCCAGTACCCACGGGGGCCAAAGCACAGATACGCAGTATTTT,CASTHGGQSTDTQYF
.,.,TRBJ2-7,TRBV7-2,TGTGCCAGCAGCTTAGCCAGGATTAACTACGAGCAGTACTTC,CASSLARINYEQYF
.,.,TRBJ2-7,TRBV4-3,TGCGCCAGCAGCCAAGATTTATACTCCCTCTCCTACGAGCAGTACTTC,CASSQDLYSLSYEQYF
.,.,TRBJ1-1,TRBV5-6,TGTGCCAGCAGCTTGTGGGGGGAATCCACTGAAGCTTTCTTT,CASSLWGESTEAFF
.,.,TRBJ1-2,TRBV10-2,TGCGCCAGCAGCCCTACAGAACCCTACTATGGCTACACCTTC,CASSPTEPYYGYTF
.,.,TRBJ2-7,TRBV28,TGTGCCAGCAGTTTTGCAGGGGGGGACGAGCAGTACTTC,CASSFAGGDEQYF
once,.,TRBJ2-1,TRBV7-3,TGTGCCAGCAGCCCTCAAAGGTCTTTAGCGGTAGCCTCCTACAATGAGCAGTTCTTC,CASSPQRSLAVASYNEQFF
.,TRBD1,TRBJ1-2,TRBV6-6,TGTGCCAGCAGTGGACAGGTGTATGGCTACACCTTC,CASSGQVYGYTF
few,TRBD1,TRBJ2-1,TRBV9,TGTGCCAGCAGCGCCTCGAAGGGACAGGGGAATGAGCAGTTCTTC,CASSASKGQGNEQFF
.,.,TRBJ2-3,TRBV18,TGTGCCAGCTCACCACGGATGAGGGGCACAGATACGCAGTATTTT,CASSPRMRGTDTQYF
.,.,TRBJ2-5,TRBV7-9,TGTGCCAGCAGCTTAGGGGGTACCCTTACGGAGCAGTACTTC,CASSLGGTLTEQYF
.,.,TRBJ1-1,TRBV5-4,TGTGCCAGCAGCCGCCATTACAACACTGAAGCTTTCTTT,CASSRHYNTEAFF